This paragraph reports one TCR beta chain. The sample originates from a study of T cells in Graves' hyperthyroidism and ophthalmopathy. For the study at large: Blood was drawn when the patient was first diagnosed and still untreated.

Germline V gene sequence: CDR1 WSHSY, CDR2 SAAADI. V was shortened by 10 bases and J by 7 bases, with 16 bases between the two germline ends. This CDR3 is built from 12 residues. RNA transcripts yielded amplified TCR beta CDR3 regions. First-round RT-PCR of the TCR CDR3 relied on the HTBI primer set. TCRdb called the multiplex PCR reads again in MiXCR, with one record for every CDR3 protein. The sample carries 400,000 to 500,000 distinct CDR3 sequences, roughly an eighth recorded once. Any patient presenting with uncontrolled infection, other autoimmune disease, pregnancy or lactation was left out. The chain recombines TRBV10-2 with TRBJ2-5; D possibly uses TRBD1 or TRBD2 (6 bases each). The receptor's source is a woman aged 18-29 years with Graves' hyperthyroidism. Material for sequencing was blood. CDR3 sequence (DNA): TGCGCCATCAGCACGGAGGGGGGGACCCAGTACTTC. Protein: CAISTEGGTQYF.